Listed below are T cell receptor beta chains from one sample, sequenced in a study of shared T cell receptors in the human thymus. The repertoire was sequenced with immunoSEQ multiplex PCR; TCRdb's copy has only in-frame clones and lacks some. The data contain 700,000 or so clones, 70% to 90% of them singletons. This sample also appeared in a second study, on human thymus T cells.

Sequences were obtained from thymocytes. These receptors came from a girl younger than two with a congenital heart defect. The CDR3 runs from the conserved cysteine through the conserved F or W. A D gene is named only where the DNA matches it firmly. Expanded clones are given a class, and other clones once, few, many or no size at all.

clone_size	v_call	d_call	j_call	cdr3_aa	cdr3_nt
.	TRBV7-3	.	TRBJ1-2	CASSLTGRDTTHANYGYTF	TGTGCCAGCAGCTTAACGGGGAGGGACACCACGCATGCTAACTATGGCTACACCTTC
.	TRBV2	TRBD1	TRBJ1-6	CASSSPGWGQPNSPLHF	TGTGCCAGCAGTTCCCCCGGCTGGGGACAGCCGAATTCACCCCTCCACTTT
.	TRBV5-5	.	TRBJ2-6	CASSLRQAGANVLTF	TGTGCCAGCAGCCTGCGACAGGCTGGGGCCAACGTCCTGACTTTC
.	TRBV5-6	TRBD1	TRBJ1-2	CASQGAQNGYTF	TGTGCCAGTCAGGGGGCACAGAATGGCTACACCTTC
.	TRBV5-1	.	TRBJ1-2	CASSLPGPGGYTF	TGCGCCAGCAGCTTACCTGGACCGGGGGGCTACACCTTC
.	TRBV5-1	TRBD2	TRBJ2-3	CASSLYASGRHTDTQYF	TGCGCCAGCAGCTTGTATGCTAGCGGGCGACACACAGATACGCAGTATTTT
few	TRBV28	TRBD1	TRBJ1-5	CASSPDRGDQPQHF	TGTGCCAGCAGTCCTGACAGGGGGGATCAGCCCCAGCATTTT
.	TRBV28	TRBD2	TRBJ2-1	CASSDPGGAVNNEQFF	TGTGCCAGCAGTGACCCCGGGGGGGCGGTGAACAATGAGCAGTTCTTC
.	TRBV7-8	.	TRBJ1-1	CASSLAGGWTTNTEAFF	TGTGCCAGCAGCTTAGCGGGGGGTTGGACAACGAACACTGAAGCTTTCTTT
.	TRBV27	TRBD1	TRBJ2-3	CASSQDRGQTDTQYF	TGTGCCAGCAGCCAGGACAGGGGGCAAACAGATACGCAGTATTTT
.	TRBV28	.	TRBJ1-2	CASDNTGYGYTF	TGTGCCAGCGATAACACAGGGTACGGCTACACCTTC
.	TRBV11-2	TRBD1	TRBJ1-6	CASSLKGQGHNSPLHF	TGTGCCAGCAGCCTAAAGGGACAGGGGCATAATTCACCCCTCCACTTT
few	TRBV5-1	TRBD1	TRBJ1-1	CASSLGQGGYKVNTEAFF	TGCGCCAGCAGCTTGGGACAGGGGGGTTATAAAGTGAACACTGAAGCTTTCTTT
.	TRBV7-9	.	TRBJ1-5	CASSLVGAGPNQPQHF	TGTGCCAGCAGCTTAGTCGGAGCAGGGCCCAATCAGCCCCAGCATTTT
.	TRBV4-1	TRBD2	TRBJ2-5	CASSQERGISSGGEYQETQYF	TGCGCCAGCAGCCAAGAGAGGGGGATTTCTAGCGGGGGGGAGTATCAAGAGACCCAGTACTTC
.	TRBV4-1	.	TRBJ2-7	CASSQDNNRTYEQYF	TGCGCCAGCAGCCAAGATAACAACAGGACCTACGAGCAGTACTTC
.	TRBV4-3	TRBD2	TRBJ2-7	CASSQEGGRQYF	TGCGCCAGCAGCCAAGAGGGGGGGAGGCAGTACTTC
.	TRBV5-6	.	TRBJ2-7	CASSFAGDPSYEQYF	TGTGCCAGCAGCTTCGCAGGGGACCCCTCCTACGAGCAGTACTTC
once	TRBV6-5	TRBD1	TRBJ1-1	CASSSTGRRNTEAFF	TGTGCCAGCAGTTCGACAGGGAGGAGGAACACTGAAGCTTTCTTT
.	TRBV5-1	TRBD2	TRBJ2-3	CASNLAGGPDTQYF	TGCGCCAGCAACCTAGCGGGGGGACCAGATACGCAGTATTTT
.	TRBV4-2	TRBD2	TRBJ2-3	CASSRLARGTDTQYF	TGTGCCAGCAGTCGACTAGCCCGCGGGACAGATACGCAGTATTTT
.	TRBV6-1	.	TRBJ2-7	CASSEATRDIYEQYF	TGTGCCAGCAGTGAAGCTACCAGGGACATCTACGAGCAGTACTTC
few	TRBV19	TRBD2	TRBJ2-3	CASSIPTSGGPPRSQYF	TGTGCCAGTAGTATACCGACTAGCGGGGGACCCCCAAGGTCGCAGTATTTT
once	TRBV14	TRBD1	TRBJ1-2	CASRGRGLGYTF	TGTGCCAGCAGGGGCAGGGGGCTCGGCTACACCTTC
.	TRBV2	.	TRBJ1-2	CASSEEVGQTNYGYTF	TGTGCCAGCAGTGAAGAAGTAGGACAGACGAACTATGGCTACACCTTC
.	TRBV14	.	TRBJ2-1	CASSQYHLPTGGNEQFF	TGTGCCAGCAGCCAATACCATCTCCCGACAGGAGGCAATGAGCAGTTCTTC
.	TRBV20-1	TRBD1	TRBJ1-1	CRRQGSEAFF	TGCAGGCGACAGGGGTCCGAAGCTTTCTTT
.	TRBV6-1	.	TRBJ1-5	CASSEAGQGNQPQHF	TGTGCCAGCAGTGAAGCGGGGCAGGGCAATCAGCCCCAGCATTTT